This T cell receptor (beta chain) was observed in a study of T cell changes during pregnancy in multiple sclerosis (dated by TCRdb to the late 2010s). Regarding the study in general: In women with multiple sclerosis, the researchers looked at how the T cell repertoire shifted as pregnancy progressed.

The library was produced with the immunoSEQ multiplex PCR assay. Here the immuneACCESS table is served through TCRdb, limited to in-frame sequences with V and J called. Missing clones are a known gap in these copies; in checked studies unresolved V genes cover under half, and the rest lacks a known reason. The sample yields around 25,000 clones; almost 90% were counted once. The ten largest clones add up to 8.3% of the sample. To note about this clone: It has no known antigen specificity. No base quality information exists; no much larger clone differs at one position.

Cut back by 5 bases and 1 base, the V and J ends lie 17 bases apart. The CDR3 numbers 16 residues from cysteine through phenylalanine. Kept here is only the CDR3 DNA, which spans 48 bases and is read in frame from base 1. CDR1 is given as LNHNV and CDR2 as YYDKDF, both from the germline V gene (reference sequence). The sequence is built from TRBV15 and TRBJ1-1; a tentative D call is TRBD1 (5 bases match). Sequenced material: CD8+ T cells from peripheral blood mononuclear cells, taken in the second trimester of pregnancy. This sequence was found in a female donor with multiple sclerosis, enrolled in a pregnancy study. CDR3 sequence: CATSPGQHDPNTEAFF. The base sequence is TGTGCCACCAGCCCTGGACAACACGATCCGAACACTGAAGCTTTCTTT.